This TCR beta chain came from a study of blood T cell repertoires in COVID-19. Whole-study context: There were acute and convalescent COVID-19 samples, and they came from the United States, Italy and Spain. PBMCs, B-cell-depleted T cells, or T cells provided the cDNA or gDNA that made up the material.

Study processing details: Counts of nucleated cells, estimated from reference gene primer amplification, were obtained. The assay was immunoSEQ multiplex PCR, and TCRdb's table has in-frame clones only and misses some. That table gives V, J and clone size, and the DNA gave D and trimming. The sample comprises some 160,000 clones, approximately 90% of which are singletons, and 10% rests with the top ten. The Seattle site enrolled patients during active infection and followed them longitudinally. The CDR3 extends over 15 amino acids. Trimming removed 0 bases from V and 3 bases from J, with 9 bases in between. Germline V gene sequence: CDR1 LNHNV, CDR2 YYDKDF (reference sequence).

The clonotype was recovered from a woman aged 70 to 79 with COVID-19, enrolled during active disease. The V and J genes are TRBV15 and TRBJ1-5; D may be TRBD1 (6 bases). Sequencing used peripheral blood. CDR3 in DNA: TGTGCCACCAGCAGAGATACGGGACACAATCAGCCCCAGCATTTT. Translating gives CATSRDTGHNQPQHF. Using reference TRBV15 and TRBJ1-5 for the parts outside the CDR3, the full variable domain is DAMVIQNPRYQVTQFGKPVTLSCSQTLNHNVMYWYQQKSSQAPKLLFHYYDKDFNNEADTPDNFQSRRPNTSFCFLDIRSPGLGDTAMYLCATSRDTGHNQPQHFGDGTRLSIL.